Below are 27 T cell receptor beta chains sequenced from a single sample in a study of shared clonotypes between healthy human individuals. Sequenced by immunoSEQ multiplex PCR; TCRdb stores in-frame clones only, minus some. This sample has 2 million to 2.5 million clones, with 85% to 95% found just once. The material sequenced was naive CD4+ T cells from PBMCs. Subset specified: CD45RA+ positively selected. The source is a man aged 18 to 29 in good health. Some clones in this sample may be carry-over from other donors' samples.

For this clone: At the DNA level, this CDR3 is encoded by other sequences in the same sample as well. The V and J genes are TRBV28 and TRBJ2-3; the D is unclear. Germline CDR1 MDHEN, CDR2 SYDVKM. Trimming shortened V by 6 bases and J by 6 bases, and 10 bases separated the two germline ends. This CDR3 spans 12 amino acids. CDR3 DNA sequence: TGTGCCAGCAGCCTATTGGGCGATACGCAGTATTTT. It codes for CASSLLGDTQYF. The whole variable domain, filled in from reference TRBV28 and TRBJ2-3, reads DVKVTQSSRYLVKRTGEKVFLECVQDMDHENMFWYRQDPGLGLRLIYFSYDVKMKEKGDIPEGYSVSREKKERFSLILESASTNQTSMYLCASSLLGDTQYFGPGTRLTVL.

Comments on this clone: Distinct nucleotide sequences in the sample also encode this CDR3. The genes are TRBV4-1 and TRBJ2-3; D may be TRBD2 (6 bases). The CDR3 runs 17 residues. Per the germline V gene, CDR1 is MGHRA and CDR2 is YSYEKL. V lost 6 bases and J 0 bases, leaving 19 bases between the germline ends. CDR3 region: CASSPTGVGGSTDTQYF. DNA of the CDR3: TGCGCCAGCAGTCCGACTGGGGTGGGGGGTAGCACAGATACGCAGTATTTT.

This sequence joins TRBV11-2 and TRBJ2-3; the D gene is possibly TRBD2 (5 bases). The CDR3 consists of 13 residues. From germline, CDR1 is SGHAT and CDR2 FQNNGV. V lost 0 bases to trimming and J lost 7 bases, with 8 bases between them. CDR3 in amino acids: CASSLDTGYTQYF. CDR3 in DNA: TGTGCCAGCAGCTTAGATACGGGATATACGCAGTATTTT.

The chain uses TRBV2 and TRBJ2-1; 11 bases line up with TRBD2. V shed 5 bases and J 2 bases; nucleotides not matched to a gene: 2. Germline V gene lookup returns CDR1 SNHLY and CDR2 FYNNEI. CDR3 length: 15 residues. CDR3 residues: CASSTSGGAYNEQFF. The CDR3 region has the DNA TGTGCCAGCAGTACTAGCGGGGGAGCCTACAATGAGCAGTTCTTC.

Of note for this clone: Other DNA sequences in this sample translate to the same CDR3. V usage is TRBV19 and J usage is TRBJ1-2; D unclear. CDR3 length: 14 residues. V gave up 3 bases and J gave up 3 bases, with 11 bases separating them. CDR1 is LNHDA, CDR2 SQIVND, per germline (reference sequence). The CDR3 loop reads CASSIRAGDYGYTF. The DNA of the CDR3 is TGTGCCAGTAGTATCCGGGCAGGAGACTATGGCTACACCTTC.

This clone was found a few times. The chain combines TRBV30 with TRBJ1-1, with D hard to call. This CDR3 is built from 13 residues. Trimming removed 3 bases from V and 5 bases from J, with 13 bases in between. Looked up from germline, CDR1 is GTSNPN and CDR2 is SVGIG (reference sequence). The CDR3 reads CAWSLIGRTEAFF. In DNA form, the CDR3 reads TGTGCCTGGAGCTTAATCGGGAGGACTGAAGCTTTCTTT. Complete variable domain (other parts from reference TRBV30 and TRBJ1-1): SQTIHQWPATLVQPVGSPLSLECTVEGTSNPNLYWYRQAAGRGLQLLFYSVGIGQISSEVPQNLSASRPQDRQFILSSKKLLLSDSGFYLCAWSLIGRTEAFFGQGTRLTVV.

V gene TRBV7-2 combines with J gene TRBJ2-1; unclear D gene. Trimming removed 5 bases at V and 8 bases at J, with 13 bases between. Germline V CDR1 and CDR2: SGHTA, FQGNSA. The CDR3 is 13 residues long. The DNA for the CDR3 is TGTGCCAGCAGCCCTGGGTCTACGGATGAGCAGTTCTTC. Translation: CASSPGSTDEQFF.

This rearrangement joins TRBV29-1 to TRBJ1-4; 9 bases line up with TRBD1. The CDR3 is 15 residues long. Per the germline V gene, CDR1 is SQVTM and CDR2 is ANQGSEA. Trimming at V came to 6 bases and at J to 0 bases, leaving 5 bases not matched to a gene. CDR3: CSVPGQGTTNEKLFF. CDR3 DNA sequence: TGCAGCGTACCGGGACAGGGTACAACTAATGAAAAACTGTTTTTT. Full variable domain (remainder filled in from reference TRBV29-1 and TRBJ1-4): SAVISQKPSRDICQRGTSLTIQCQVDSQVTMMFWYRQQPGQSLTLIATANQGSEATYESGFVIDKFPISRPNLTFSTLTVSNMSPEDSSIYLCSVPGQGTTNEKLFFGSGTQLSVL.

The genes are TRBV21-1 and TRBJ2-7; TRBD2 is the table's D call, not checked against the DNA. TRBV21-1 is a pseudogene. The CDR3 is made up of 16 amino acids. CDR3 nucleotides: TGTGCCAGCAGCCCTCGAGGGCGGGAGGGGTCCTACGAGCAGTACTTC. Protein product: CASSPRGREGSYEQYF.

The table lists this clone with a count of one. This sequence joins TRBV18 and TRBJ1-6; 7 bases match TRBD1. This CDR3 has 16 amino acids. The V and J ends lost 6 bases and 8 bases, in that order; junction bases with no gene match: 13. From germline, CDR1 is KGHSH and CDR2 LQKENI. The CDR3 coding sequence is TGTGCCAGCTCGGAAGCTAGAGGGGGCGCTTATTCACCCCTCCACTTT. Its protein product is CASSEARGGAYSPLHF.

This chain uses TRBV5-6 with TRBJ2-5; D gene ambiguous. The V end was cut by 3 bases, the J end by 5 bases, with 11 bases between. Germline lookup yields CDR1 SGHDT and CDR2 YYEEEE. This CDR3 is 13 amino acids long. This chain's CDR3 is CASSSDPFETQYF. CDR3 in DNA: TGTGCCAGCAGCTCGGACCCCTTCGAGACCCAGTACTTC.

The V gene is TRBV5-6, the J gene TRBJ2-7, with TRBD2 identical over 13 bases. The CDR3 consists of 18 residues. The J segment lost 4 bases and the V segment lost 3 bases, leaving 13 bases of the junction unmatched. Germline V gives CDR1 SGHDT, CDR2 YYEEEE. The CDR3 DNA is TGTGCCAGCAGCTCCTTACCCGGACTAGCGGGAGTGGGATACGAGCAGTACTTC. Translation: CASSSLPGLAGVGYEQYF.

This chain joins TRBV5-1 and TRBJ1-1; D is unresolved. Germline V gene data show CDR1 as SGHRS and CDR2 as YFSETQ. This CDR3 is 14 amino acids long. Trimming stripped 3 bases from V and 0 bases from J, with 9 bases between. In nucleotides, the CDR3 is TGCGCCAGCAGCTCCCTCACCGTGAACACTGAAGCTTTCTTT. This encodes CASSSLTVNTEAFF.

Comments on this clone: This CDR3 is also generated by other DNA sequences in the sample. The gene calls are TRBV10-3 and TRBJ2-3; 9 bases line up with TRBD2. In germline, CDR1 is ENHRY, CDR2 SYGVKD. The CDR3 totals 14 residues. The V and J ends lost 9 bases and 0 bases, in that order; junction bases with no gene match: 4. The CDR3 sequence is CAIRTSASTDTQYF. The DNA for the CDR3 is TGTGCCATACGGACTAGCGCCAGCACAGATACGCAGTATTTT.

This sequence joins TRBV19 and TRBJ2-7; D remains ambiguous. V lost 5 bases and J 0 bases, leaving 11 bases between the germline ends. The CDR3 has 14 amino acids. Germline assignment: CDR1 LNHDA and CDR2 SQIVND (reference sequence). For the CDR3, the DNA is TGTGCCAGTAGTTCTGGCGCCCTCTCCTACGAGCAGTACTTC. As protein: CASSSGALSYEQYF.

The chain recombines TRBV11-3 with TRBJ1-3, with D possibly matching TRBD1 (5 bases). The CDR3 is made up of 13 amino acids. In germline, CDR1 is SGHNT, CDR2 YENEEA. The V end was cut by 6 bases, the J end by 1 base, with 7 bases between. The CDR3 DNA reads TGTGCCAGCAGTCCAGGGTCTGGAAACACCATATATTTT. This translates into CASSPGSGNTIYF.

The rearrangement links TRBV28 to TRBJ2-7; D might be TRBD1 or TRBD2, each matching 6 bases. Trimming pared 6 bases from V and 6 bases from J, leaving 18 bases between. CDR1 is MDHEN and CDR2 is SYDVKM in the germline V gene. The CDR3 spans 14 residues. The CDR3 reads CASRRQDLEGEQYF. The DNA of the CDR3 is TGTGCCAGCAGAAGACAGGACCTGGAGGGCGAGCAGTACTTC.

Concerning this clone itself: The sample contains more than one DNA sequence encoding this CDR3. The V and J genes are TRBV15 and TRBJ1-2; D unresolved. Trimming removed 3 bases from V and 4 bases from J, with 6 bases in between. This CDR3 has 12 amino acids. In germline, CDR1 is LNHNV, CDR2 YYDKDF (reference sequence). This CDR3 is CATSRGGYGYTF. CDR3 nucleotides: TGTGCCACCAGCAGGGGTGGCTATGGCTACACCTTC.

This chain joins TRBV7-3 and TRBJ2-1; TRBD2 matches at 8 bases. The CDR3 loop spans 13 amino acids. The germline CDR1 and CDR2 sequences are SGHTA and FQGTGA. J lost 13 bases, V lost 3 bases, and 8 bases had no gene match. The DNA for the CDR3 is TGTGCCAGCAGCTTGATGAGAGCGGGAGATCAGTTCTTC. Amino acids: CASSLMRAGDQFF.

The chain combines TRBV9 with TRBJ2-1, with 12 bases that match TRBD2. The CDR3 length is 17 residues. Losses at the gene ends were 0 bases for V and 8 bases for J; bases not matched to a gene: 9. CDR1 is SGDLS, CDR2 YYNGEE, per germline. CDR3 residues: CASSVAASGRAPYEQFF. The CDR3 region has the DNA TGTGCCAGCAGCGTAGCGGCTAGCGGGAGGGCCCCCTATGAGCAGTTCTTC.

The V call is TRBV18, the J call TRBJ1-1; D unclear. There are 14 residues in the CDR3. Germline CDR1 and CDR2: KGHSH and LQKENI. V gave up 3 bases and J gave up 2 bases, with 10 bases separating them. CDR3 loop: CASSPRQRNTEAFF. CDR3 in DNA: TGTGCCAGCTCACCGCGGCAGCGAAACACTGAAGCTTTCTTT.

This chain links TRBV4-2 with TRBJ2-5, with 16 bases fitting TRBD2. The CDR3 runs to 18 residues. V shed 1 base, J shed 5 bases, and the junction held 7 bases outside the gene matches. The germline CDR1 and CDR2 sequences are LGHNA and YNFKEQ. In DNA form, the CDR3 reads TGTGCCAGCAGCCAAGGCGGGACTAGCGGGAGGGGTGACGAGACCCAGTACTTC. Its protein product is CASSQGGTSGRGDETQYF.

The V gene is TRBV5-4, the J gene TRBJ1-5; 8 bases align to TRBD1. Germline assignment: CDR1 SGHNT and CDR2 YYREEE (reference sequence). The V and J ends lost 3 bases and 4 bases, in that order; junction bases with no gene match: 6. The CDR3 loop spans 15 amino acids. CDR3 residues: CASSSGTGLNQPQHF. CDR3 in DNA: TGTGCCAGCAGCTCCGGGACAGGCCTGAATCAGCCCCAGCATTTT.

The rearrangement uses TRBV4-1 and TRBJ2-1; TRBD2 is a possible D gene (6 bases). The CDR3 covers 16 residues. CDR1 is MGHRA, CDR2 YSYEKL, per germline. The germline V and J ends were trimmed by 0 bases and 0 bases, with 9 bases remaining between them. CDR3 residues: CASSQDRRGSYNEQFF. CDR3 in DNA: TGCGCCAGCAGCCAAGATAGGAGGGGCTCCTACAATGAGCAGTTCTTC.

This clone occurred once. V gene TRBV5-1 combines with J gene TRBJ1-1; D is uncertain. Germline CDR1 SGHRS, CDR2 YFSETQ. The CDR3 extends over 13 amino acids. V was pared by 0 bases and J by 5 bases, with 8 bases between. CDR3 loop: CASSLGMETEAFF. For the CDR3, the DNA is TGCGCCAGCAGCTTGGGAATGGAAACTGAAGCTTTCTTT.

The chain's CDR3 is CATRQRYSVSDYGYTF. DNA for the CDR3: TGTGCCACCAGGCAGAGATATTCAGTCTCTGACTATGGCTACACCTTC. The chain links TRBV15 to TRBJ1-2; D call uncertain. V shed 6 bases and J shed 3 bases, with 20 bases lying between them. The CDR3 runs to 16 residues. The germline V gene has CDR1 LNHNV and CDR2 YYDKDF (reference sequence). Variable domain in full (rest from reference TRBV15 and TRBJ1-2): DAMVIQNPRYQVTQFGKPVTLSCSQTLNHNVMYWYQQKSSQAPKLLFHYYDKDFNNEADTPDNFQSRRPNTSFCFLDIRSPGLGDTAMYLCATRQRYSVSDYGYTFGSGTRLTVV.

Only a few counts were recorded for this clone. The V and J genes are TRBV7-9 and TRBJ1-1, with D unresolved. The CDR3 spans 14 residues. V lost 5 bases, J lost 4 bases, and 14 bases lay in between. CDR1 and CDR2 (germline): SEHNR, FQNEAQ (reference sequence). The CDR3, as DNA: TGTGCCAGCAGCCTAACGGGGATCCCCACTGAAGCTTTCTTT. It is translated as CASSLTGIPTEAFF.